A single sample gave rise to the 13 T cell receptor beta chains below, sequenced in a study of vaccination and CD4 T cells after COVID-19. Sequencing of the DNA from cultured CD4+ T cells was carried out with the Oncomine TCR Beta short-read assay. TCRdb re-called the PCR reads with MiXCR, one entry per CDR3 protein. The sample includes 12,000 to 15,000 distinct CDR3 sequences, over 50% seen only once; the top ten take approximately 6.9%. The treatment denotes: approximately 11-day PBMC culture with coronavirus spike peptide pools or control peptides (ViraFEST assay). No antigen is known for these receptors. Sequenced sample: CD4+ T cells from blood, cultured in vitro. All receptors derive from a human donor who had recovered from COVID-19.

CDR3 sequence reads: CASSPQRASGDNEQFF. CDR3 DNA: TGTGCCAGCAGCCCGCAGAGGGCTAGCGGCGACAATGAGCAGTTCTTC. The J gene is TRBJ2-1, the V gene TRBV7-3; TRBD2 matches 7 bases. CDR1 and CDR2 (germline): SGHTA, FQGTGA. The CDR3 has 16 residues. Losses at the gene ends were 5 bases for V and 5 bases for J; bases not matched to a gene: 12.

Regarding this clonotype: The junction shows a germline mismatch at one end, possibly a read error. The chain links TRBV6-5 to TRBJ2-3; 7 nucleotides agree with TRBD1. The CDR3 covers 16 residues. CDR1 and CDR2 (germline): MNHEY, SVGAGI. The chain's CDR3 is CASSYLGGSGTDAQYF. The CDR3, as DNA: TGTGCCAGCAGTTACTTAGGGGGCTCTGGCACAGATGCGCAGTATTTT.

CDR3 sequence (DNA): TGCAGTGCGAAGGGACTTCTGAACACCGGGGAGCTGTTTTTT. Its translation is CSAKGLLNTGELFF. V and J are TRBV20-1 and TRBJ2-2, with D maybe TRBD2 (6 bases). Trimming pared 6 bases from V and 1 base from J, leaving 12 bases between. The germline CDR1 and CDR2 sequences are DFQATT and SNEGSKA (reference sequence). The CDR3 is made up of 14 amino acids.

The rearrangement links TRBV6-1 to TRBJ1-2; TRBD1 matches 8 bases. The germline V gene has CDR1 MNHNS and CDR2 SASEGT. Trimming removed 5 bases from V and 8 bases from J; junction bases left unmatched: 13. The CDR3 loop spans 15 amino acids. As DNA, the CDR3 is TGTGCCAGCAGTCTCGAGGGCCCGACAGGGGTCGGCTACACCTTC. The encoded protein is CASSLEGPTGVGYTF.

This clonotype is categorized as medium-sized (0.01 to 0.1%). The chain employs TRBV7-9 and TRBJ1-3; 10 nucleotides align to TRBD1. J gave up 10 bases and V 8 bases, and 8 bases lay outside the gene matches. Germline V CDR1 and CDR2: SEHNR, FQNEAQ (reference sequence). This CDR3 contains 13 residues. The CDR3 region is CASLGTGERTIYF. CDR3 nucleotide sequence: TGTGCCAGCCTTGGGACAGGGGAAAGGACCATATATTTT.

V usage is TRBV24-1 and J usage is TRBJ2-1; unclear D gene. Trimming took 7 bases from V and 5 from J, leaving 5 bases between them. The CDR3 length is 11 residues. Germline-derived CDR1 and CDR2 are KGHDR and SFDVKD. This CDR3 reads CATRRNNEQFF. The CDR3, as DNA: TGTGCCACCAGGCGCAACAATGAGCAGTTCTTC.

The J gene is TRBJ1-5, the V gene TRBV6-1, with D maybe TRBD1 (5 bases). Germline V gives CDR1 MNHNS, CDR2 SASEGT. The CDR3 has 18 amino acids. V lost 6 bases and J lost 7, with 28 bases in between. The CDR3 protein is CASSHYPQGTSIPQPQHF. CDR3 DNA sequence: TGTGCCAGCAGCCACTACCCCCAAGGGACTAGCATCCCGCAGCCCCAGCATTTT.

In nucleotides, the CDR3 is TGTGCCAGCAGTGAAGCTTGGGGTCTCAACGAGCAGTACTTC. It codes for CASSEAWGLNEQYF. The chain carries TRBV6-1 and TRBJ2-7; D is unclear. Trimming left V 0 bases short and J 5 bases short, with 11 bases between. Germline CDR1 MNHNS, CDR2 SASEGT. The CDR3 is 14 amino acids.

This chain uses TRBV9 with TRBJ2-5, with TRBD2 matching over 12 bases. V lost 0 bases and J lost 5; bases outside the gene matches: 8. This CDR3 contains 17 residues. Germline CDR1 is SGDLS and CDR2 is YYNGEE. The CDR3 DNA sequence: TGTGCCAGCAGCGTAGGCCCTAGCGGGAGGGCCTTGGAGACCCAGTACTTC. Translated, it gives CASSVGPSGRALETQYF.

The CDR3 region has the DNA TGTGCCAGTAGTATGGTGGGGGCGGTCAACACTGAAGCTTTCTTT. Its translation is CASSMVGAVNTEAFF. The V call is TRBV19, the J call TRBJ1-1; possibly TRBD1 for D (6 bases). V was shortened by 3 bases and J by 2 bases, with 13 bases between the two germline ends. The CDR3 covers 15 residues. Germline V gene data show CDR1 as LNHDA and CDR2 as SQIVND (reference sequence).

CDR3 DNA sequence: TGTGCCAGCAGTCCAGCCGGACGGGCAGGCTACACCTTC. It codes for CASSPAGRAGYTF. This rearrangement joins TRBV27 to TRBJ1-2; D ambiguous. The germline gives CDR1 MNHEY, CDR2 SMNVEV (reference sequence). This CDR3 spans 13 amino acids. V was shortened by 5 bases and J by 8 bases, with 15 bases between the two germline ends.

This clonotype was counted between two and nine times. The rearrangement uses TRBV7-9 and TRBJ2-3, with no clear D. With 2 bases removed from V and 1 base from J, the gap between germline ends came to 10 bases. Germline loops: CDR1 SEHNR, CDR2 FQNEAQ (reference sequence). The CDR3 loop spans 15 amino acids. The CDR3 region has the DNA TGTGCCAGCAGCTTAAGAATGGAAGGCACAGATACGCAGTATTTT. Amino acid sequence: CASSLRMEGTDTQYF.

On this clonotype: Relative to the germline gene, one junction end is altered; a read error may explain this. The chain links TRBV7-7 to TRBJ1-1; D might be TRBD1 (6 bases). The CDR3 totals 13 residues. Germline V gene sequence: CDR1 SSHAT, CDR2 FNYEAQ (reference sequence). The CDR3 here is CASSYRTDTEAFF. CDR3 bases: TGTGCTAGCAGCTACCGGACAGACACTGAAGCTTTCTTT.